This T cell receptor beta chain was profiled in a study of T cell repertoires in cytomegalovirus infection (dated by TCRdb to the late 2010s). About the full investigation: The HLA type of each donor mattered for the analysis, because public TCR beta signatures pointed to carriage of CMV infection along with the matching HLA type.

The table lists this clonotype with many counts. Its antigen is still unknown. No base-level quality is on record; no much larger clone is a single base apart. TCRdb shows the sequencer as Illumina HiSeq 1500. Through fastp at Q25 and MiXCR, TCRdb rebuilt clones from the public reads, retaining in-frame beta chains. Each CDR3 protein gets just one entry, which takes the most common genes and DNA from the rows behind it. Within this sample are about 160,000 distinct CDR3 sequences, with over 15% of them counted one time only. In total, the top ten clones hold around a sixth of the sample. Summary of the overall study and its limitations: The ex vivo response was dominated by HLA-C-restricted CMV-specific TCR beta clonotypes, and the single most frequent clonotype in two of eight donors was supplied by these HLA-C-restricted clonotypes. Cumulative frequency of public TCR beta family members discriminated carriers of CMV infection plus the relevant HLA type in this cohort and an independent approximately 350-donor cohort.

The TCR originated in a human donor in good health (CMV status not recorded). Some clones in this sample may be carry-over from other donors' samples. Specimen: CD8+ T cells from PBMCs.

The DNA reads as follows: TGTGCCAGCAGCTTAGAGTCAGGGGGGAACACTGAAGCTTTCTTT. Its protein product is CASSLESGGNTEAFF. Recombination joined TRBV7-2 with TRBJ1-1, with 7 bases aligning to TRBD1. V trim: 1 base; J trim: 1 base; unmatched bases: 3. CDR1 and CDR2 (SGHTA, FQGNSA) derive from the germline V gene. Including the terminal cysteine and phenylalanine, the CDR3 comprises 15 residues. Only CDR3 DNA remains: 45 bases, in frame from the first base.